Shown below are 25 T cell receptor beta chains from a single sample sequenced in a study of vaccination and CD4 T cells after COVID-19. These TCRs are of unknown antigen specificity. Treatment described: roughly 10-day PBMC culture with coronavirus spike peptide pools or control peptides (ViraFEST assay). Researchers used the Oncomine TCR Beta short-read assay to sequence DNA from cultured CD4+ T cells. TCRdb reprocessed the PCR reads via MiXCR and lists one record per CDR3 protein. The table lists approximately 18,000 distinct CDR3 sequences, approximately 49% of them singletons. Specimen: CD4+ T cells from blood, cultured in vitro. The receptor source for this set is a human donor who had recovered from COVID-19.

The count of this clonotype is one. The CDR3 coding sequence is TGCGCCAGCAAGGGGCGGGGAGGGTCGAACACTGAAGCTTTCTTT. Translating gives CASKGRGGSNTEAFF. The V call is TRBV5-1, the J call TRBJ1-1, with a possible D match to TRBD1 (5 bases). This CDR3 is 15 amino acids long. The V end lost 6 bases, the J end lost 1 base, and 16 bases lay between the germline ends. The germline CDR1 and CDR2 sequences are SGHRS and YFSETQ.

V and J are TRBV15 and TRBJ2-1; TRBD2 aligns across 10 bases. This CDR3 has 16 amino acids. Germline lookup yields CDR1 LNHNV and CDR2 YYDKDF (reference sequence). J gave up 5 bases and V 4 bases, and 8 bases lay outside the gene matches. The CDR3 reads CATSIRGTSAHNEQFF. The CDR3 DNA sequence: TGTGCCACCAGCATCCGGGGGACTAGCGCCCACAATGAGCAGTTCTTC.

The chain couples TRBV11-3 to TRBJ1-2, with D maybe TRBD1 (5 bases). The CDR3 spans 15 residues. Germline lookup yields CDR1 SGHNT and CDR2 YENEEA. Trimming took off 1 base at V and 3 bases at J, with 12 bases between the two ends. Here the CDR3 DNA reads TGTGCCAGCAGCTTAGTGGGGGTGGGGCACTATGGCTACACCTTC. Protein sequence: CASSLVGVGHYGYTF.

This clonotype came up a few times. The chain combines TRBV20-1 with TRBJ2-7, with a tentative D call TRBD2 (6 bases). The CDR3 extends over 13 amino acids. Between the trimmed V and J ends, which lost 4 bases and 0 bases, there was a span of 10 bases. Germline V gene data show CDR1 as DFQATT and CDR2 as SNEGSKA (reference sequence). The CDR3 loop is CSAKEGTSYEQYF. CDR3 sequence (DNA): TGCAGTGCTAAGGAGGGAACCTCCTACGAGCAGTACTTC.

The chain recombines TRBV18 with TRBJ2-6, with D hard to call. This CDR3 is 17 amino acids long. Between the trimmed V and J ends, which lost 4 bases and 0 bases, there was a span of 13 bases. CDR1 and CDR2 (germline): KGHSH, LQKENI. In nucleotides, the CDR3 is TGTGCCAGCTCACAGATAGCTATCGGCTCTGGGGCCAACGTCCTGACTTTC. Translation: CASSQIAIGSGANVLTF.

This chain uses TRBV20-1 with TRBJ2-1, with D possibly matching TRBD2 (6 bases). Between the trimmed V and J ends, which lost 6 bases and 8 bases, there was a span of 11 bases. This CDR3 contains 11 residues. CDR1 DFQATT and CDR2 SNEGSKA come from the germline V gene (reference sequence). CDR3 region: CSARREYEQFF. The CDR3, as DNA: TGCAGTGCCCGCCGGGAGTATGAGCAGTTCTTC.

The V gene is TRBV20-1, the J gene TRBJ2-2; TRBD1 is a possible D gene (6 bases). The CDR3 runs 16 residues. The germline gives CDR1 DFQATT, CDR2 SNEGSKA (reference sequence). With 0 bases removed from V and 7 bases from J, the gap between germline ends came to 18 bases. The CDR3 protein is CSARDGRTARSGELFF. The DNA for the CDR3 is TGCAGTGCTAGAGATGGCCGGACAGCACGGAGCGGGGAGCTGTTTTTT.

CDR3 in DNA: TGTGCCAGTAGTATCCCCGGGTCTAGCAATCAGCCCCAGCATTTT. Its protein is CASSIPGSSNQPQHF. The rearrangement uses TRBV19 and TRBJ1-5; no firm D call. The germline CDR1 and CDR2 sequences are LNHDA and SQIVND (reference sequence). V was clipped by 3 bases and J by 0 bases, with 9 bases between them. The CDR3 has 15 residues.

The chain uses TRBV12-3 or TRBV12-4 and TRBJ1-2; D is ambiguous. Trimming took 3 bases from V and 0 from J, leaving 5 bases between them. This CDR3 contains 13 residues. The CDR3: CASSFVANYGYTF. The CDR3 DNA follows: TGTGCCAGCAGTTTCGTAGCTAACTATGGCTACACCTTC.

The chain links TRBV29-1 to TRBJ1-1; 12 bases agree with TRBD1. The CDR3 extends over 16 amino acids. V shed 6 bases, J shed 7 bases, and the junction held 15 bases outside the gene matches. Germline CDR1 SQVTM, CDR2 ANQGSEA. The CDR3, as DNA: TGCAGCGTAACAGGGACAGGGGGCGCCGGATTGAGTGAAGCTTTCTTT. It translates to CSVTGTGGAGLSEAFF.

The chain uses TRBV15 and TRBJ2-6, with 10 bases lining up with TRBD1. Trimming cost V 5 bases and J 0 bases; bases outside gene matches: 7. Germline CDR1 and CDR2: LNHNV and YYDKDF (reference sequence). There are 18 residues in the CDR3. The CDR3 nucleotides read TGTGCCACCAGCGACTGGACAGGGGGAATCTCTGGGGCCAACGTCCTGACTTTC. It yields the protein CATSDWTGGISGANVLTF.

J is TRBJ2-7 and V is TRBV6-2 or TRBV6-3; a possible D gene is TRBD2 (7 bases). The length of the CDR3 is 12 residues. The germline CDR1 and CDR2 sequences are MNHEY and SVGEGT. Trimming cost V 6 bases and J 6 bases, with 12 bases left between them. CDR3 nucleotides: TGTGCCAGCAGGGCGGGGGCTGGCGAGCAGTACTTC. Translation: CASRAGAGEQYF.

The CDR3 spells CASSQVRGSYEQYF. The CDR3 DNA follows: TGTGCCAGCAGCCAAGTCAGGGGTAGCTACGAGCAGTACTTC. This chain links TRBV14 with TRBJ2-7; a possible D gene is TRBD1 (6 bases). CDR3 length: 14 amino acids. Trimming stripped 1 base from V and 3 bases from J, with 10 bases between. The germline V gene has CDR1 SGHDN and CDR2 FVKESK.

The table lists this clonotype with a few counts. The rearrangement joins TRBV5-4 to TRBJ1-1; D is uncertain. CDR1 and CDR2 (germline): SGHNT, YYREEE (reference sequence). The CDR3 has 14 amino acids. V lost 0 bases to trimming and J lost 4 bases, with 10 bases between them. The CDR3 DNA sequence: TGTGCCAGCAGCTTGGGCGGCCTGGGCACTGAAGCTTTCTTT. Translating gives CASSLGGLGTEAFF.

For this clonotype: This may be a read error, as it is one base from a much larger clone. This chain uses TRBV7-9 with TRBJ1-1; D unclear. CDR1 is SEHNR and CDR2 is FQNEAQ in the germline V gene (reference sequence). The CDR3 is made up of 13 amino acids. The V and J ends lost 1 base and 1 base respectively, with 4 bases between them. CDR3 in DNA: TGTGCCAGCAGCTTAGAAAGGAACACTGAAGCTTTCTTT. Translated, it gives CASSLERNTEAFF.

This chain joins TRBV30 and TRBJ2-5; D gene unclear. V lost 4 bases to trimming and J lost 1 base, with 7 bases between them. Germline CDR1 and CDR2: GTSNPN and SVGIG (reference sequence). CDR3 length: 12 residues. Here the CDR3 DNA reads TGTGCCTGGAACGCAGCCCAAGAGACCCAGTACTTC. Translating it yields CAWNAAQETQYF.

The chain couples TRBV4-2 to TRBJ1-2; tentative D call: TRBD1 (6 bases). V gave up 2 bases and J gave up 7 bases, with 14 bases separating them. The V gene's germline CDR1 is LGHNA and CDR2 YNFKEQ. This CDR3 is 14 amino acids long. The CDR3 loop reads CASSQLVGGRGYTF. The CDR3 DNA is TGTGCCAGCAGCCAACTTGTGGGGGGCCGTGGCTACACCTTC.

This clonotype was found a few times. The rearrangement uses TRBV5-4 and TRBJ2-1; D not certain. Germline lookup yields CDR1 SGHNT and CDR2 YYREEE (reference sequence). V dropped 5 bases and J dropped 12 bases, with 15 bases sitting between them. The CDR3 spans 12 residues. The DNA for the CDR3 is TGTGCCAGCAGTTCCGGCCGGACGGGGCAGTTCTTC. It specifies CASSSGRTGQFF. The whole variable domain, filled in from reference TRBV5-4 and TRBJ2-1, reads ETGVTQSPTHLIKTRGQQVTLRCSSQSGHNTVSWYQQALGQGPQFIFQYYREEENGRGNFPPRFSGLQFPNYSSELNVNALELDDSALYLCASSSGRTGQFFGPGTRLTVL.

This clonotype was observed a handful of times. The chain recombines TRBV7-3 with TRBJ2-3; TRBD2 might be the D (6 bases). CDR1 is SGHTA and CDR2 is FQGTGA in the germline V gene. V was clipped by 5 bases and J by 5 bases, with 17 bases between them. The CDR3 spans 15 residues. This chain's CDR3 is CASSTAGPPRDTQYF. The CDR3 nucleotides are TGTGCCAGCAGCACCGCGGGGCCTCCTCGAGATACGCAGTATTTT.

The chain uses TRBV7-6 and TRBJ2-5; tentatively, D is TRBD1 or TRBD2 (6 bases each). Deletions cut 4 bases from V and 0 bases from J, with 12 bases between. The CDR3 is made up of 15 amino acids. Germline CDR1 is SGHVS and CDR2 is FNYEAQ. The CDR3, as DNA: TGTGCCAGCAGCTCCCTCGGGGGCGACCAAGAGACCCAGTACTTC. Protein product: CASSSLGGDQETQYF.

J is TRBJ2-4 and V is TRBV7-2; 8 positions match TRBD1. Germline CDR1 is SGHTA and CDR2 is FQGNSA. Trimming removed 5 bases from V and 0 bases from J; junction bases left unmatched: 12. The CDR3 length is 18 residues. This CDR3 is CASSATGARLIAKNIQYF. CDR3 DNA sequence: TGTGCCAGCAGCGCGACAGGGGCGAGGTTGATAGCCAAAAACATTCAGTACTTC.

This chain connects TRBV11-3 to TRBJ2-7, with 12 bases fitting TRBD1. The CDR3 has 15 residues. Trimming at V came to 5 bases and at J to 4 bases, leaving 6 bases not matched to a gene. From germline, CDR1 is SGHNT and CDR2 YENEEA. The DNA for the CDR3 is TGTGCCAGCAGCCCCGGGACAGGGGGCTTGTACGAGCAGTACTTC. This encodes CASSPGTGGLYEQYF.

CDR3 residues: CSARARGYEQYF. The CDR3 nucleotides are TGCAGTGCTAGGGCCAGGGGCTACGAGCAGTACTTC. The rearrangement links TRBV20-1 to TRBJ2-7, with D possibly being TRBD1 (6 bases). V dropped 3 bases and J dropped 3 bases, with 9 bases sitting between them. CDR3 length: 12 amino acids. CDR1 is DFQATT, CDR2 SNEGSKA, per germline (reference sequence).

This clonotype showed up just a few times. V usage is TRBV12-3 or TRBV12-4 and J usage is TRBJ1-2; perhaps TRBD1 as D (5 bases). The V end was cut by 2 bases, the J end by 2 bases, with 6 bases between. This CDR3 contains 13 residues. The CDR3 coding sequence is TGTGCCAGCAGTTTATCAGGGAACTATGGCTACACCTTC. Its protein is CASSLSGNYGYTF.

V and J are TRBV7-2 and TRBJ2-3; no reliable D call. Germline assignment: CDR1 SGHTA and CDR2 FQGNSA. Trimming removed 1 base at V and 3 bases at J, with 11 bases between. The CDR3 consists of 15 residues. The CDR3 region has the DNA TGTGCCAGCAGCTTAGGGCTAGAAGTGACAGATACGCAGTATTTT. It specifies CASSLGLEVTDTQYF. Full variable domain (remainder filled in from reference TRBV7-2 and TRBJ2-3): GAGVSQSPSNKVTEKGKDVELRCDPISGHTALYWYRQSLGQGLEFLIYFQGNSAPDKSGLPSDRFSAERTGGSVSTLTIQRTQQEDSAVYLCASSLGLEVTDTQYFGPGTRLTVL.